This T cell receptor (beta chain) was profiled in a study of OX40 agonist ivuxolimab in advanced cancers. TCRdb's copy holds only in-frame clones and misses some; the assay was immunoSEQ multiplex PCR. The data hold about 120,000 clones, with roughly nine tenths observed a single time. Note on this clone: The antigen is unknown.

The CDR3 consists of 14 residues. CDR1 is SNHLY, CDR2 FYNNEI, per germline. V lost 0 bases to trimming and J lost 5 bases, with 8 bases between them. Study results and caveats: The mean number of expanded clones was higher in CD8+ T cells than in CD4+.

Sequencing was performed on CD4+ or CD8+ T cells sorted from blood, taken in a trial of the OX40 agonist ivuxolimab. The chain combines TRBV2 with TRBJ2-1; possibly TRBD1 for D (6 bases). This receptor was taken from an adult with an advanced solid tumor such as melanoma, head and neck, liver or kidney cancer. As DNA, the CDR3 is TGTGCCAGCAGTGAAGCCGGACAGAACAATGAGCAGTTCTTC. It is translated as CASSEAGQNNEQFF.